The clone carrying this TCR beta chain was detected a few times. The target antigen is unknown. CDR3 and TCR beta VDJ profiling relied on a genomic DNA template. Using its own MiXCR run on the reads, TCRdb lists one record per CDR3 protein. Among some 240,000 distinct CDR3 sequences, 30% to 40% were seen once, and the ten largest hold around 1.1%. These data originate in a study of CD8+CD57+ T cells in acquired aplastic anemia. Study overall: The sorted CD4+ and CD8+ cells yielded an average around 3 ug of DNA. The study obtained 8.5 million to 12 million reads on average for CD4+ cells from healthy donors. Study-wide results and limits: No significant difference in CD8+ Simpson's diversity was found between patients and controls. Fewer than 35 shared CD8+ CDR3s appeared highly expressed within patients' immunodominant clones.

This CDR3 is 14 amino acids long. The germline gives CDR1 DFQATT, CDR2 SNEGSKA (reference sequence). Trimming cost V 6 bases and J 6 bases; bases outside gene matches: 6. The chain recombines TRBV20-1 with TRBJ2-3; TRBD2 agrees at 13 bases. The clonotype was recovered from a human donor in good health, serving as a control. Specimen: sorted CD4+, CD8+, or CD8+CD57+ T cells (not recorded which) from PBMCs. Written as DNA, the CDR3 is TGCAGTGCCAAACTAGCGGGGGGGTCCGATACGCAGTATTTT. This gives the protein CSAKLAGGSDTQYF.